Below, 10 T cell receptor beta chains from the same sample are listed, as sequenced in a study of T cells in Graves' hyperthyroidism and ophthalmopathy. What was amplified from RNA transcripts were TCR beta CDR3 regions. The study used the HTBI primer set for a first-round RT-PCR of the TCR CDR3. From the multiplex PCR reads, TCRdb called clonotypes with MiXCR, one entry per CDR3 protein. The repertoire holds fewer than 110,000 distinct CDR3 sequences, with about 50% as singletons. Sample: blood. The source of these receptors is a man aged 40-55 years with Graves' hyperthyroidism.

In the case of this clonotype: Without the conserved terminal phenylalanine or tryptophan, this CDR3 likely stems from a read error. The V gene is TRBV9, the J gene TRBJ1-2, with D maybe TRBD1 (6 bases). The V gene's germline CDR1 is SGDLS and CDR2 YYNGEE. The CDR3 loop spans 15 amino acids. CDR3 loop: CAGSVVPGADYGYTS. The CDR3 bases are TGTGCCGGCAGCGTAGTGCCGGGGGCTGACTATGGCTACACCTCC.

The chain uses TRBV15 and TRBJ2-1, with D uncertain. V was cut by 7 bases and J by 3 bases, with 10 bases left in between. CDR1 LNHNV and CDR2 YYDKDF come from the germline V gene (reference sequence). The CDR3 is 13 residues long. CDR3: CATTSPGYNEQFF. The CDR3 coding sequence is TGTGCCACCACCTCGCCAGGCTACAATGAGCAGTTCTTC.

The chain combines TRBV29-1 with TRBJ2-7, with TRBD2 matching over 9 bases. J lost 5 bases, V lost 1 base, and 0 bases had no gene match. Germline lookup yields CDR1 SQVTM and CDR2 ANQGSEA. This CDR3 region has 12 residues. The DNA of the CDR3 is TGCAGCGTTGAAGTAGCGGGGGACGAGCAGTACTTC. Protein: CSVEVAGDEQYF.

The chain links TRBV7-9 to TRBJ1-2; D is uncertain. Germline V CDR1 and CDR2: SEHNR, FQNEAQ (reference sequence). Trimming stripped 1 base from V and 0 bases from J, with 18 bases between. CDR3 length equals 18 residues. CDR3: CASSLDGTGWPSNYGYTF. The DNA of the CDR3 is TGTGCCAGCAGCTTAGATGGTACGGGGTGGCCTTCTAACTATGGCTACACCTTC.

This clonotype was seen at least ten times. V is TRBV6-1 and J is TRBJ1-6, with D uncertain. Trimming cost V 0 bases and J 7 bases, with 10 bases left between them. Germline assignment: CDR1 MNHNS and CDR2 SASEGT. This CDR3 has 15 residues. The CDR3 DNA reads TGTGCCAGCAGTGAAGCTAAGGGCGCAAATTCACCCCTCCACTTT. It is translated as CASSEAKGANSPLHF.

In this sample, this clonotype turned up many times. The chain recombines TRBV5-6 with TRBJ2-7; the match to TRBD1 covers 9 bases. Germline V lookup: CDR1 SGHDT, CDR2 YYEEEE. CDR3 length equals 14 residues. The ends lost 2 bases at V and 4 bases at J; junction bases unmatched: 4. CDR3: CASSFWDRVYEQYF. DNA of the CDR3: TGTGCCAGCAGCTTTTGGGACAGGGTGTACGAGCAGTACTTC.

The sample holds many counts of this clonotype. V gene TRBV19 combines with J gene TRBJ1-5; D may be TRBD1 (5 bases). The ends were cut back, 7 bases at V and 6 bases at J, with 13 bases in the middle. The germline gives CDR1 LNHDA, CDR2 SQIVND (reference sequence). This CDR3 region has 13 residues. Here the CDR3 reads CASNMGVGQPQHF. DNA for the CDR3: TGTGCCAGTAATATGGGGGTGGGTCAGCCCCAGCATTTT.

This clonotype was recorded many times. CDR3 in DNA: TGCAGTGCCAAGACAGGGGATCAGCCCCAGCATTTT. It codes for CSAKTGDQPQHF. The chain carries TRBV20-1 and TRBJ1-5; TRBD1 agrees at 8 bases. Germline CDR1 reads DFQATT; CDR2 reads SNEGSKA (reference sequence). V trimming: 6 bases; J trimming: 5 bases; junction bases outside the gene matches: 3. The CDR3 runs 12 residues.

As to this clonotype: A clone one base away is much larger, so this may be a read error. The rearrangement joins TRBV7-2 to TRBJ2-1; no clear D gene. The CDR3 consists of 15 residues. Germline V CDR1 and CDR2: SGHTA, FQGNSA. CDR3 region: CASSQAPGGYNEQFF. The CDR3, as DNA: TGCGCCAGCAGCCAAGCTCCGGGTGGTTACAATGAGCAGTTCTTC.

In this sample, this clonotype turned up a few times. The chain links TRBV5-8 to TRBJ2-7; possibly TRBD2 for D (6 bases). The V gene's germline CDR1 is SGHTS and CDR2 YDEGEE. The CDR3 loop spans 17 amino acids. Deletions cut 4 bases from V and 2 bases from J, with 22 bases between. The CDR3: CASSLSSLAPSTYEQYF. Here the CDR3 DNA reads TGTGCCAGCAGCCTCTCCTCCCTAGCGCCTAGCACCTACGAGCAGTACTTC.